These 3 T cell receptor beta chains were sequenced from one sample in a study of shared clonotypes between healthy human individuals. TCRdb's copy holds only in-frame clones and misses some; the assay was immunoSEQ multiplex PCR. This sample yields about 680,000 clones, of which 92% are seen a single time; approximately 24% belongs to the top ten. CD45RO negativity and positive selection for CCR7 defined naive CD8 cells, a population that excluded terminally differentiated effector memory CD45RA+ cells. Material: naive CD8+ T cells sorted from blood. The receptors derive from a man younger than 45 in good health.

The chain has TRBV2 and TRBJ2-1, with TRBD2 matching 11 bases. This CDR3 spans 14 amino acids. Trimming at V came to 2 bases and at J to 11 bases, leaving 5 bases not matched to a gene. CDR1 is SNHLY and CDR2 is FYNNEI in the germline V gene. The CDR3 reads CASSEWGLAEKQFF. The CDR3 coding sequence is TGTGCCAGCAGTGAATGGGGACTAGCGGAAAAGCAGTTCTTC.

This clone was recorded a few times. CDR3 nucleotides: TGTGCCAGCAGCCCGACTTCCCAAGAGACCCAGTACTTC. Residues: CASSPTSQETQYF. This chain joins TRBV7-9 and TRBJ2-5; no clear D gene. Per the germline V gene, CDR1 is SEHNR and CDR2 is FQNEAQ (reference sequence). This CDR3 spans 13 amino acids. V shed 5 bases and J shed 1 base, with 8 bases lying between them. The variable domain in full, completed from reference TRBV7-9 and TRBJ2-5, reads DTGVSQNPRHKITKRGQNVTFRCDPISEHNRLYWYRQTLGQGPEFLTYFQNEAQLEKSRLLSDRFSAERPKGSFSTLEIQRTEQGDSAMYLCASSPTSQETQYFGPGTRLLVL.

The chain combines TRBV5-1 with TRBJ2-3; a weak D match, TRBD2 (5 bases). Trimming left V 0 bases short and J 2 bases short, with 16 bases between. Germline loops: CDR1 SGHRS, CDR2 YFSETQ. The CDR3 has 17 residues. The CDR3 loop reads CASSLGSRGRFTDTQYF. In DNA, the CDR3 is TGCGCCAGCAGCTTGGGTAGCCGTGGGAGATTCACAGATACGCAGTATTTT.